This entry features one TCR beta chain sequence. As yet, its antigen is unknown. No conserved phenylalanine or tryptophan ends this CDR3, so it is likely a read error. Because the CDR3's place on the DNA is in doubt, the DNA is left out and the CDR3 is given as listed by TCRdb. This sample is part of a study of CD8+CD57+ T cells in acquired aplastic anemia. Study results and caveats: The number of CD8+ CDR3 sequences shared by patients and controls was under 35.

The sequenced patients had an expansion of CD8+CD57+ cells seen by flow cytometry. Every one of the patients had aplastic anemia (severe, acquired). None of the patients had been given any therapy when their blood was sampled. Germline loops: CDR1 SEHNR, CDR2 FQNEAQ (reference sequence). The CDR3 spans 12 amino acids, including both terminal residues. CDR3 and TCR beta VDJ profiling relied on a genomic DNA template. Via MiXCR, TCRdb re-called the reads, giving one row per CDR3 protein. The data contain about 270,000 distinct CDR3 sequences, 70% to 85% of them seen just once; the ten biggest clones take up over 35%.

The chain uses TRBV7-9 and TRBJ2-4; the D call TRBD1 from the table was never checked on the DNA. Sequencing input: sorted CD4+, CD8+, or CD8+CD57+ T cells (not recorded which) from PBMCs. The clonotype was recovered from a human donor with aplastic anemia. The CDR3: CASSHDPGGQNT.